This TCR beta chain was recovered during a study of identical twins (TCRdb year 2016). Notes on the research overall: To test whether fetal clonotypes persist, this study deep-sequenced TCR alpha and beta repertoires from monozygotic twins, from unrelated adults of various ages, and from cord blood. To rule out contamination, the twin experiments were replicated at different times with different library preparation protocols.

All donors were healthy Caucasians. The twin cohort consisted of three pairs of female monozygotic twins, all aged roughly 18 to 30 years. CD4+ and CD8+ T cell populations were isolated with positive isolation kits from Invitrogen. On this clonotype itself: Its antigen has not been determined. Base-call qualities are not available, and no considerably larger clone is one nucleotide away.

CDR1 and CDR2 are read off the germline V gene as LGHNT and FRNRAP. Reading from cysteine to phenylalanine, the CDR3 counts 12 amino acids. Here the CDR3 DNA is all that survives: 36 bases in frame from base 1. V is cut by 3 bases and J by 4 bases, and the space between the germline ends is 6 bases. The library relied on 5' RACE. Sequencing relied on an Illumina HiSeq 2000. A universal primer binding site was added through template switching, and the final cDNA carried a unique molecular identifier so that TCR cDNA molecules could be counted accurately. Specific primers in the conserved constant-segment region were used to synthesize first-strand cDNA for the TCR alpha and beta chains. Each cDNA library was double barcoded, with a SMART-Mk sample barcode plus Illumina barcodes, to control for contamination. TruSeq adapter sequences along with Illumina sample barcodes were introduced in two successive PCR steps. The Illumina HiSeq platform was used with custom primers to sequence TCR alpha and beta cDNA libraries. Concerning the study's data processing: Unique molecular identifiers were extracted from raw reads with MiGEC, and CDR3 positions were determined with MiXCR. For each individual, recombination models were inferred using an EM algorithm with the repgenHMM and IGoR tools. The analysis of shared clonotypes was done with the tcR package in R, with sharing normalized by the product of cloneset sizes. To study raw recombination without the effects of thymic and clonal selection, out-of-frame nonproductive sequences were analyzed. The public reads were reanalyzed by TCRdb: fastp trimming at Q25, MiXCR alignment, in-frame beta chains only. One record per CDR3 amino acid sequence lists the most common genes and DNA. It is TCRdb's table, rather than the study itself, that gives the V and J calls and clone size. Present in this sample are about 520,000 distinct CDR3 sequences, 22% of which were seen just once. Together, the top ten hold under 0.95% of the sample.

The paper's findings and limits, for the study overall: Invariant T cells such as MAIT and iNKT could partly confound zero-insertion analyses, although diverse VJ usage argued against such confounding for most clonotypes. Compared with coincidental sharing between unrelated individuals, out-of-frame TCR alpha sequences shared between twins showed an excess of sequences with low generation probability. Recombination models systematically underestimated out-of-frame TCR alpha sharing in monozygotic twins but agreed with sharing between unrelated individuals. Excess twin sharing in beta out-of-frame sequences was weaker because fewer shared sequences lowered the signal-to-noise ratio. Fewer insertions were carried by abundant cord blood beta clonotypes, a similar but weaker trend appeared in young adult naive repertoires, and no such trend appeared in memory repertoires. Because the same donors could not be followed over many years, conclusions were based on cross-sectional statistical analysis.

These data were also reused for a study on T cells expressing NK-cell markers. As the second paper documents: In sorted CD3+CD56+NKG2C+, CD3+CD56+NKG2C- and CD3+CD56-NKG2C+ T-cell subsets from about eight donors, TCR beta-chain repertoires were profiled. Of the eight sequenced donors, seven were found to be HCMV-seropositive and one was found to be HCMV-seronegative. In several experiments an anti-gammadeltaTCR antibody was added to restrict sorting to alphabetaTCR-expressing T cells. In 5 to 7 donors, the dominant CD3+CD56+NKG2C+ clonotypes were found to rank among the top 10 CD8+ clonotypes and to make up 1.0-7.0% of CD8+ T cells. Those dominant clonotypes were again the most abundant among CD3+CD56-NKG2C+ cells in several donors, at roughly 25-65%. Whether the expanded NKG2C-expressing T cell clones were specific for HCMV antigens was left unclear. The eight sequenced donors were randomly selected healthy volunteers, three men and five women. A commercial ELISA kit detecting HCMV-specific IgG in serum was used to determine HCMV serostatus. MIGEC was used to demultiplex reads and group the reads by UMI, and MiTCR was used to assemble and quantify clonotypes. To exclude erroneous sequences, any TCR cDNA sequence not supported by at least two reads was discarded. The tcR package was used for downstream repertoire analysis, with clonotypes matched between fractions based on CDR3 nucleotide sequence plus V segment. VDJmatch was used to annotate antigen specificity against VDJdb, with one amino acid substitution in CDR3 allowed.

The chain couples TRBV12-5 to TRBJ1-1; no confident D gene assignment can be made. The sequenced sample was CD4+ T cells sorted from blood. This clonotype was obtained from a woman under 30 in good health. CDR3 region: CASGFHLTEAFF. The sequenced DNA is TGTGCTAGTGGTTTCCACCTCACTGAAGCTTTCTTT. The CDR3 plus the reference TRBV12-5 and TRBJ1-1 genes for the other parts give the full variable domain: DARVTQTPRHKVTEMGQEVTMRCQPILGHNTVFWYRQTMMQGLELLAYFRNRAPLDDSGMPKDRFSAEMPDATLATLKIQPSEPRDSAVYFCASGFHLTEAFFGQGTRLTVV.